This T cell receptor (beta chain) was retrieved from a study of blood T cell repertoires in COVID-19. Across the whole study: Samples of COVID-19 (acute and convalescent) were obtained from the United States, Italy and Spain.

Method: immunoSEQ multiplex PCR; TCRdb's copy keeps in-frame clones and lacks some. The top ten clones hold around 7.9% of a sample with around 67,000 clones, about nine tenths of them seen once. The CDR3 is 15 amino acids. Trimming cost V 3 bases and J 0 bases, with 11 bases left between them. CDR1 and CDR2 (germline): ENHRY, SYGVKD. The chain uses TRBV10-3 and TRBJ1-2, with D unresolved. This TCR was sampled from a man aged 45-65 years with active COVID-19. Sequences were obtained from peripheral blood. Written as DNA, the CDR3 is TGTGCCATCAGTGAACCCGGAGCGGCTAACTATGGCTACACCTTC. It encodes CAISEPGAANYGYTF.